Presented here are 3 T cell receptor beta chains from one specimen sequenced in a study of cytotoxic CD8 clonotypes in ibrutinib-treated CLL. Sequencing used immunoSEQ multiplex PCR; TCRdb keeps in-frame clones, though not all of them. The sample includes about 160,000 clones, 70% to 85% of them seen just once. The sample here was PBMCs, taken after 12 months of ibrutinib treatment. These receptor sequences come from a human donor with chronic lymphocytic leukemia.

The chain is built from TRBV4-2 and TRBJ2-3; D perhaps matches TRBD2 (6 bases). CDR3 length: 15 residues. Trimming shortened V by 5 bases and J by 6 bases, and 18 bases separated the two germline ends. Germline V CDR1 and CDR2: LGHNA, YNFKEQ. CDR3 sequence (DNA): TGTGCCAGCAGCGAAAATCCCGGGACTGCGGATACGCAGTATTTT. This codes for CASSENPGTADTQYF.

Remarks on this clone: One end of the junction does not line up with germline, which may come from a read error. This rearrangement joins TRBV10-2 to TRBJ2-2, with D maybe TRBD2 (6 bases). Looked up from germline, CDR1 is WSHSY and CDR2 is SAAADI. CDR3 length: 15 amino acids. The CDR3 nucleotides are TGCGCCAGCAGTGATGGGAGGCAGGGTACCGAGGAGCTGTTTTTT. It codes for CASSDGRQGTEELFF.

V gene TRBV10-3 combines with J gene TRBJ1-1; the D gene is possibly TRBD1 (6 bases). The V end was cut by 11 bases, the J end by 0 bases, with 25 bases between. The CDR3 is 17 residues long. From germline, CDR1 is ENHRY and CDR2 SYGVKD. The CDR3 region has the DNA TGTGCCCATCTGGATACCGGGGCAGGGGTTATGAACACTGAAGCTTTCTTT. Amino acids: CAHLDTGAGVMNTEAFF.